This T cell receptor beta chain stems from a study of neoadjuvant nivolumab and ipilimumab in lung cancer. Points from the study as a whole: Only a single major-pathologic-response sample was available for clonality analysis.

Method: immunoSEQ multiplex PCR; TCRdb's copy keeps in-frame clones and lacks some. The data show approximately 30,000 clones, over 75% seen once. In regard to this clone: No antigen is known for it.

The V and J ends lost 0 bases and 5 bases respectively, with 15 bases between them. This CDR3 has 15 amino acids. The germline CDR1 and CDR2 sequences are SGHRS and YFSETQ. The source was peripheral blood, collected after neoadjuvant nivolumab, alone or with ipilimumab, at or shortly before surgery. This TCR was recovered from an adult with non-small cell lung cancer. The chain uses TRBV5-1 and TRBJ2-7; no clear D. The CDR3 region has the DNA TGCGCCAGCAGCTTGGAAATGGGGAATAACCACGAGCAGTACTTC. The encoded protein is CASSLEMGNNHEQYF.